Listed here are 27 T cell receptor beta chains from one sample, sequenced in a study of T cell repertoires in cytomegalovirus infection. Via MiXCR, TCRdb re-called the reads, giving one row per CDR3 protein. The profile shows about 920,000 distinct CDR3 sequences, approximately 31% of them singletons. These receptors have no identified antigens. The specimen comprised cultured CD8+ T cells from PBMCs, sampled from culture after CMV antigen stimulation. These receptors were obtained from a human donor in good health (CMV status not recorded). Some clones in this sample may be carry-over from other donors' samples.

The V call is TRBV15, the J call TRBJ1-6; D is possibly TRBD1 (5 bases). This CDR3 has 15 residues. Trimming removed 5 bases from V and 4 bases from J, with 12 bases in between. The germline V gene has CDR1 LNHNV and CDR2 YYDKDF (reference sequence). The CDR3 protein is CATSHRGGYNSPLHF. CDR3 in DNA: TGTGCCACCAGCCACCGCGGGGGATATAATTCACCCCTCCACTTT.

In this sample, this clonotype turned up a few times. This rearrangement joins TRBV27 to TRBJ2-4, with D unresolved. Deletions cut 7 bases from V and 1 base from J, with 8 bases between. CDR3 size: 13 residues. The germline V gene encodes CDR1 MNHEY and CDR2 SMNVEV (reference sequence). This CDR3 reads CASTPPAKNIQYF. The CDR3 DNA follows: TGTGCCAGCACCCCCCCCGCCAAAAACATTCAGTACTTC.

The chain recombines TRBV11-2 with TRBJ2-1; 12 nucleotides line up with TRBD2. The length of the CDR3 is 16 residues. V shed 5 bases and J 6 bases; nucleotides not matched to a gene: 8. Germline-derived CDR1 and CDR2 are SGHAT and FQNNGV. CDR3 loop: CASSLRLAGVTNEQFF. The DNA for the CDR3 is TGTGCCAGCAGCCTCAGACTAGCGGGGGTTACCAATGAGCAGTTCTTC.

V is TRBV6-2 or TRBV6-3 and J is TRBJ1-1; D is undetermined. This CDR3 comprises 16 residues. Germline loops: CDR1 MNHEY, CDR2 SVGEGT. Deletions cut 0 bases from V and 0 bases from J, with 11 bases between. CDR3: CASSYSRERVNTEAFF. The CDR3 bases are TGTGCCAGCAGTTACTCCCGCGAAAGGGTGAACACTGAAGCTTTCTTT.

As for this clonotype: One end of the junction fails to match germline, which may point to a read error. The chain is built from TRBV12-3 or TRBV12-4 and TRBJ1-2; no clear D. The CDR3 spans 13 residues. CDR3 region: CVSRSGADYGYTF. CDR3 nucleotide sequence: TGTGTCAGCAGGAGCGGAGCAGATTATGGCTACACCTTC.

The V gene is TRBV10-3, the J gene TRBJ1-1, with no clear D. CDR1 is ENHRY and CDR2 is SYGVKD in the germline V gene. The V end was cut by 0 bases, the J end by 3 bases, with 5 bases between. CDR3 size: 13 residues. The CDR3 nucleotides are TGTGCCATCAGTGAGTCGATACACACTGAAGCTTTCTTT. Translating it yields CAISESIHTEAFF.

This chain joins TRBV15 and TRBJ2-1; 8 bases are shared with TRBD2. V lost 0 bases and J lost 7; bases outside the gene matches: 5. The length of the CDR3 is 15 residues. The germline V gene has CDR1 LNHNV and CDR2 YYDKDF (reference sequence). CDR3 amino acids: CATSRDRGGGNEQFF. DNA for the CDR3: TGTGCCACCAGCAGAGATAGGGGCGGGGGGAATGAGCAGTTCTTC.

The chain is built from TRBV7-8 and TRBJ2-7; perhaps D is TRBD1 or TRBD2 (8 bases each). CDR1 is SGHVS and CDR2 is FQNEAQ in the germline V gene. V was trimmed by 4 bases and J by 4 bases, leaving 17 bases between them. CDR3 length: 15 residues. The DNA for the CDR3 is TGTGCCAGCAGCTCGGGGGGGCAGGGGGCTTACGAGCAGTACGTC. Its protein is CASSSGGQGAYEQYV.

Ten or more counts support this clonotype. The chain joins TRBV7-2 to TRBJ2-1; D is unclear. CDR3 length: 15 amino acids. V lost 4 bases and J lost 5, with 15 bases in between. Germline assignment: CDR1 SGHTA and CDR2 FQGNSA. The CDR3 region has the DNA TGTGCCAGCAGCTCCCTTGGGGAACCGAACAATGAGCAGTTCTTC. This encodes CASSSLGEPNNEQFF.

The rearrangement uses TRBV7-6 and TRBJ1-1; no clear D gene. The CDR3 has 14 amino acids. V was pared by 5 bases and J by 2 bases, with 12 bases between. Germline V gene data show CDR1 as SGHVS and CDR2 as FNYEAQ. The CDR3 reads CASSGNQVNTEAFF. CDR3 nucleotide sequence: TGTGCCAGCAGCGGTAACCAGGTAAACACTGAAGCTTTCTTT.

The chain uses TRBV7-9 and TRBJ2-7; D gene uncertain. The CDR3 loop spans 13 amino acids. CDR1 and CDR2 from the germline V gene are SEHNR and FQNEAQ (reference sequence). Trimming removed 5 bases from V and 3 bases from J, with 11 bases in between. CDR3 in DNA: TGTGCCAGCAGCCACATCATGGGCTACGAGCAGTACGTC. This sequence encodes CASSHIMGYEQYV.

This sequence joins TRBV4-1 and TRBJ1-6; 8 nucleotides line up with TRBD1. V lost 1 base, J lost 10 bases, and 6 bases stayed unmatched. There are 15 residues in the CDR3. Germline CDR1 MGHRA, CDR2 YSYEKL. The CDR3 loop is CASSQVAGGNSPLHF. The DNA for the CDR3 is TGCGCCAGCAGCCAAGTGGCAGGGGGCAACTCACCCCTCCACTTT.

The chain couples TRBV3-1 to TRBJ1-2; no reliable D call. Per germline, CDR1 LGHDT and CDR2 YNNKEL (reference sequence). Between the trimmed V and J ends, which lost 1 base and 5 bases, there was a span of 17 bases. This CDR3 has 16 amino acids. The DNA of the CDR3 is TGTGCCAGCAGCCAAGGTTCTACCTCGGTGGGATATGGCTACACCTTC. Translation: CASSQGSTSVGYGYTF.

The chain combines TRBV5-5 with TRBJ2-7; D is possibly TRBD1 or TRBD2 (5 bases each). The CDR3 contains 14 residues. CDR1 is SGHKS, CDR2 YYEKEE, per germline (reference sequence). The ends were cut back, 2 bases at V and 4 bases at J, with 13 bases in the middle. The CDR3 DNA reads TGTGCCAGCAGCTTCGAGGGGAACCTGTACGAGCAGTACGTC. Amino acids: CASSFEGNLYEQYV.

This clonotype was seen a few times. V and J are TRBV11-2 and TRBJ2-2; D not resolved. The CDR3 extends over 12 amino acids. Germline CDR1 is SGHAT and CDR2 is FQNNGV. Trimming removed 4 bases at V and 6 bases at J, with 6 bases between. The CDR3 loop is CASSSDAGELFF. CDR3 DNA sequence: TGTGCCAGCAGCTCTGACGCCGGGGAGCTGTTTTTT.

For this clonotype: The conserved final phenylalanine or tryptophan is absent from the CDR3, which likely points to a read error. The V and J genes are TRBV7-2 and TRBJ2-5; D ambiguous. The germline V gene encodes CDR1 SGHTA and CDR2 FQGNSA. The CDR3 has 16 residues. V gave up 1 base and J gave up 3 bases, with 15 bases separating them. CDR3 bases: TGTGCCAGCAGCTTAGTTAGTTTGGACCTCGAAGAGACCCAGTACCTC. This sequence encodes CASSLVSLDLEETQYL.

This chain connects TRBV5-4 to TRBJ2-1; either TRBD1 or TRBD2 may fit D (5 bases each). Trimming pared 6 bases from V and 9 bases from J, leaving 10 bases between. CDR3 length: 11 amino acids. Germline V gene sequence: CDR1 SGHNT, CDR2 YYREEE (reference sequence). The CDR3 DNA follows: TGTGCCAGCACCTCCGGGGCTGAGCAGTTCTTC. Translated, it gives CASTSGAEQFF.

This chain connects TRBV27 to TRBJ2-7; D might be TRBD1 or TRBD2, each matching 5 bases. With 9 bases removed from V and 9 bases from J, the gap between germline ends came to 18 bases. Germline V CDR1 and CDR2: MNHEY, SMNVEV (reference sequence). The CDR3 is made up of 12 amino acids. The CDR3 loop reads CASLGPGAVQYV. Here the CDR3 DNA reads TGTGCCAGTCTAGGACCCGGGGCGGTGCAGTACGTC.

This clonotype was detected ten times or more. This chain connects TRBV7-2 to TRBJ1-2, with D possibly TRBD1 on 5 matching bases. This CDR3 is built from 15 residues. Germline V CDR1 and CDR2: SGHTA, FQGNSA. Trimming took 5 bases from V and 3 from J, leaving 16 bases between them. CDR3 coding DNA: TGTGCCAGCAGCCCCCAAGGGGTAATGGACTATGGCTACACCTTC. This sequence encodes CASSPQGVMDYGYTF.

This sequence joins TRBV6-1 and TRBJ1-1; D is unresolved. The CDR3 sequence is 13 residues long. CDR1 and CDR2 from the germline V gene are MNHNS and SASEGT. The V end lost 3 bases, the J end lost 3 bases, and 8 bases lay between the germline ends. The CDR3 region has the DNA TGTGCCAGCAGTGACAGGTGGGACACTGAAGCTTTCTTT. Translating it yields CASSDRWDTEAFF.

The table lists this clonotype with a few counts. This chain joins TRBV4-3 and TRBJ1-1, with 9 positions matching TRBD1. Losses at the gene ends were 0 bases for V and 1 base for J; bases not matched to a gene: 6. CDR3 length: 17 amino acids. Germline V gene lookup returns CDR1 LGHNA and CDR2 YSLEER. CDR3 amino acids: CASSQDPMGQGNTEAFF. DNA for the CDR3: TGCGCCAGCAGCCAAGATCCGATGGGACAGGGGAACACTGAAGCTTTCTTT.

This clonotype has only a few counts. The rearrangement joins TRBV25-1 to TRBJ2-2; D might be TRBD1 (6 bases). CDR3 length equals 18 residues. Trimming removed 5 bases at V and 0 bases at J, with 19 bases between. Germline values: CDR1 MGHDK, CDR2 SYGVNS. The CDR3 nucleotides are TGTGCCAGCAGTTCCGGGACACCTATTTCAACGAACACCGGGGAGCTGTTTTTT. Encoded protein: CASSSGTPISTNTGELFF.

This clonotype appeared a few times. The chain couples TRBV6-1 to TRBJ1-2, with 10 nucleotides matching TRBD1. V shed 5 bases and J 2 bases; nucleotides not matched to a gene: 2. The germline gives CDR1 MNHNS, CDR2 SASEGT. CDR3 length equals 14 residues. The CDR3 DNA sequence: TGTGCCAGCAGTAAGGACAGGGGGAACTATGGCTACACCTTC. Translated: CASSKDRGNYGYTF.

The sample holds a few counts of this clonotype. The chain couples TRBV25-1 to TRBJ1-3, with D possibly matching TRBD1 (6 bases). V lost 6 bases to trimming and J lost 3 bases, with 24 bases between them. CDR3 length: 18 residues. Germline V gene data show CDR1 as MGHDK and CDR2 as SYGVNS. The CDR3 coding sequence is TGTGCCAGCAGCTCCGTAAAGGACAGCCATTCCGTTGGAAACACCATATATTTT. Its translation: CASSSVKDSHSVGNTIYF.

The table lists this clonotype with many counts. The chain has TRBV29-1 and TRBJ2-6; the D gene is possibly TRBD1 (6 bases). Germline V lookup: CDR1 SQVTM, CDR2 ANQGSEA. The V end was cut by 0 bases, the J end by 0 bases, with 18 bases between. The CDR3 sequence is 19 residues long. CDR3 region: CSVEDGWGLAGSGANVLTF. CDR3 in DNA: TGCAGCGTTGAAGATGGGTGGGGGCTCGCAGGCTCTGGGGCCAACGTCCTGACTTTC.

This clonotype was counted many times. The chain joins TRBV6-1 to TRBJ1-5; tentatively, D is TRBD1 (5 bases). V lost 7 bases and J lost 4, with 20 bases in between. Germline-derived CDR1 and CDR2 are MNHNS and SASEGT. CDR3 length equals 16 residues. Written as DNA, the CDR3 is TGTGCCAGCAAGAGAGGGGAGTGGGAAGTTAATCAGCCCCAGCATTTT. Protein product: CASKRGEWEVNQPQHF.

This sequence joins TRBV6-5 and TRBJ2-1; D possibly corresponds to TRBD2 (5 bases). Germline CDR1 is MNHEY and CDR2 is SVGAGI. CDR3 size: 17 residues. V gave up 4 bases and J gave up 8 bases, with 24 bases separating them. The CDR3 DNA sequence: TGTGCCAGCAGTTCACTCCTCTCGGGGTACGATACAGATGAGCAGTTCTTC. Translating it yields CASSSLLSGYDTDEQFF.